One and the same sample provided the 7 T cell receptor beta chains below, sequenced in a study of T cell repertoires in cytomegalovirus infection. TCRdb re-derived calls from the reads in MiXCR, one entry per CDR3 protein. The profile shows roughly 45,000 distinct CDR3 sequences, roughly 22% of them singletons. Their antigens remain unidentified. The sample comprised PBMCs, sequenced either directly or after in vitro stimulation (not recorded which). The receptors come from a human donor in good health (CMV status not recorded). Some clones in this sample may be carry-over from other donors' samples.

As to this clonotype: The junction and the germline gene differ at one end; a read error may be behind it. CDR3 residues: CTSSQDRSGLAHRTDTQYF. In DNA, the CDR3 is TGCACCAGCAGCCAAGACAGGTCGGGACTAGCCCATCGCACAGATACGCAGTATTTT. The rearrangement joins TRBV4-1 to TRBJ2-3, with 9 bases lining up with TRBD2. The CDR3 covers 19 residues. Germline V gives CDR1 MGHRA, CDR2 YSYEKL.

At least ten counts were recorded for this clonotype. The chain joins TRBV6-5 to TRBJ2-7, with D perhaps matching TRBD1 (7 bases). V was trimmed by 6 bases and J by 4 bases, leaving 19 bases between them. The CDR3 contains 15 residues. Germline values: CDR1 MNHEY, CDR2 SVGAGI. CDR3 in DNA: TGTGCCAGCAGCGTTACGGCAGGGGGAGGATACGAGCAGTACTTC. Translated, it gives CASSVTAGGGYEQYF.

The chain joins TRBV11-2 to TRBJ1-5; 9 nucleotides line up with TRBD1. The V segment lost 3 bases and the J segment 5 bases; nucleotides outside the gene matches: 2. CDR1 is SGHAT and CDR2 is FQNNGV in the germline V gene. The CDR3 is made up of 14 amino acids. The CDR3 spells CASSFGQGYQPQHF. In DNA form, the CDR3 reads TGTGCCAGCAGCTTCGGACAGGGGTATCAGCCCCAGCATTTT.

This clonotype appeared many times. This chain links TRBV7-2 with TRBJ2-1; 9 positions agree with TRBD2. CDR3 length equals 13 residues. The junction had 3 bases not matched to a gene; V was cut back by 6 bases and J by 6 bases. Germline V lookup: CDR1 SGHTA, CDR2 FQGNSA. CDR3 in DNA: TGTGCCAGCAGTAAGACTAGCGGCAATGAGCAGTTCTTC. Translated, it gives CASSKTSGNEQFF.

This clonotype came up a few times. The chain links TRBV5-4 to TRBJ2-1; D may be TRBD1 or TRBD2 (5 bases each). V was pared by 0 bases and J by 7 bases, with 17 bases between. There are 16 residues in the CDR3. CDR1 and CDR2 (germline): SGHNT, YYREEE (reference sequence). This CDR3 reads CASSLGGTPEWNEQFF. As DNA, the CDR3 is TGTGCCAGCAGCTTGGGTGGGACGCCCGAATGGAATGAGCAGTTCTTC.

This clonotype has just a few counts. This chain connects TRBV2 to TRBJ1-1; possibly TRBD1 for D (5 bases). Trimming cost V 8 bases and J 0 bases, with 16 bases left between them. Looked up from germline, CDR1 is SNHLY and CDR2 is FYNNEI. The CDR3 has 15 residues. This CDR3 reads CASVEDTVLNTEAFF. The CDR3 nucleotides read TGTGCCAGCGTCGAGGACACAGTATTGAACACTGAAGCTTTCTTT.

This clonotype was counted between two and nine times. The genes are TRBV19 and TRBJ1-5; D is unclear. The CDR3 consists of 15 residues. CDR1 is LNHDA and CDR2 is SQIVND in the germline V gene (reference sequence). Trimming left V 4 bases short and J 7 bases short, with 17 bases between. The CDR3 nucleotides are TGTGCCAGTAGTAACCTTCCTATGGAAGCACAGCCCCAGCATTTT. Amino acid sequence: CASSNLPMEAQPQHF. The full variable domain, its missing parts supplied by reference TRBV19 and TRBJ1-5, is DGGITQSPKYLFRKEGQNVTLSCEQNLNHDAMYWYRQDPGQGLRLIYYSQIVNDFQKGDIAEGYSVSREKKESFPLTVTSAQKNPTAFYLCASSNLPMEAQPQHFGDGTRLSIL.